This TCR beta chain was captured in a study of T cells in Graves' hyperthyroidism and ophthalmopathy (dated by TCRdb to about 2019). Concerning the study at large: Peripheral blood samples were taken at the time of initial diagnosis, prior to any treatment. To identify TCR V-J signatures that set the groups apart, the researchers used a discovery cohort of 100 or so patients, made up of roughly 45 with Graves' ophthalmopathy and 55 to 65 with stable Graves' hyperthyroidism. An independent validation cohort of under 20 hyperthyroidism patients and roughly 16 patients who later progressed to ophthalmopathy tested prospective prediction of ophthalmopathy. The roughly 100 discovery patients were randomly split 7:3 into training and test sets. Thyroid tissue and blood T-cell repertoires from about 6 Graves' hyperthyroidism patients were also compared in the study. Once sampling was done, hyperthyroidism patients were given methimazole at a starting dose of 30 mg daily, whereas ophthalmopathy patients were given high-dose intravenous methylprednisolone. According to the paper, TCR Vbeta CDR3 sequencing was carried out on around 140 peripheral blood samples, which came from fewer than 50 ophthalmopathy, fewer than 80 hyperthyroidism and approximately 17 progressor patients.

In the ophthalmopathy patients, disease was moderately to severely active, with a Clinical Activity Score of 3 or more, a NOSPECS grade of 4 or more, and a duration of less than 3 months. The study excluded patients with uncontrolled infections, other autoimmune diseases, pregnancy or lactation. Diagnoses relied on clinical symptoms, serum thyroxine and TRAb, thyroid ultrasound and orbital computed tomography. PBMCs were separated from about 10 ml of fresh peripheral blood using Ficoll-Paque density gradient centrifugation. Total RNA was extracted using Trizol reagent, and RNA quality was assessed on an Agilent 2100 Bioanalyzer. What the research found in general, with its limitations: In validation, progression to ophthalmopathy was predicted by the model with roughly 69% sensitivity and around 76% specificity, a median of around 5.9 months before onset. Most expanded thyroid clonotypes (frequency above 0.001) were also found in blood, which suggests that blood repertoires may mirror thyroid immune responses. No statistical method was used to set the sample size in advance, and investigators knew the group allocation. Ophthalmopathy was separated from stable hyperthyroidism by a 13 V-J signature model, with about 86% sensitivity and about 81% specificity obtained in cross-validation and 80%/75% obtained in testing.

Of note for this clonotype: Its antigen remains unidentified. No per-base quality is available; no much larger clone lies one base away.

The CDR3 holds 13 amino acids from the cysteine to the phenylalanine. The kept DNA is CDR3 alone, 39 bases in frame from the first base. Deletion took 6 bases off V and 6 bases off J, with a span of 13 bases between the germline ends. Reading the germline V gene (reference sequence) gives CDR1 WNHNN and CDR2 SYGVQD. TCR beta CDR3 regions were amplified from RNA transcripts. A first-round RT-PCR of the TCR CDR3 used the HTBI primer set with the Qiagen OneStep RT-PCR kit. Libraries were constructed in a second round of multiplex PCR, after which size selection and purification were performed. Paired-end sequencing of the libraries was performed with 100 bp reads on an Illumina HiSeq2000. The authors' pipeline ran thus. SOAPnuke was used to process the raw data, removing reads that contained adapters or uncalled bases, had a mean Phred below 15, or lacked an exact match to the constant primer or identifier. COPE v1.2.5 was used to merge high-quality paired reads, and clonotypes were defined as unique nucleotide sequences. MiTCR v1.1 was used to align clonotypes to the IMGT TRBV, TRBD and TRBJ reference segments. Analysis was restricted to V-J combinations with a frequency above 0.0001, which covered just over 98% of repertoires. A TCS score was defined as the ratio between F50 (clonal expansion) and ExV (chaos), using BLOSUM62-based TCRdist between CDR3 peptides within each V-J. Welch's t-statistics and random forest reduced around 550 V-J features to under 15, which were used in a naive Bayes classifier (R e1071). TCRdb redid the processing of the public reads, applying fastp at Q25 and MiXCR, and retained in-frame beta chains. Rows with a matching CDR3 protein are joined into one entry that keeps the most common DNA and genes. TCRdb's processing, not the study's, gives the V and J calls here. The table for this sample lists approximately 350,000 distinct CDR3 sequences; approximately 14% of them were counted only once. The ten biggest clones cover approximately 19% of the sample.

The clonotype comes from a woman aged 55 to 70 with Graves' ophthalmopathy. The V and J segments used are TRBV10-1 and TRBJ2-3; the D call could be TRBD1 or TRBD2, with each sharing 5 bases. The sample was blood. The DNA sequence reads TGCGCCAGCAGCGCCGGGACGGCGGATACGCAGTATTTT. Its translation reads: CASSAGTADTQYF.